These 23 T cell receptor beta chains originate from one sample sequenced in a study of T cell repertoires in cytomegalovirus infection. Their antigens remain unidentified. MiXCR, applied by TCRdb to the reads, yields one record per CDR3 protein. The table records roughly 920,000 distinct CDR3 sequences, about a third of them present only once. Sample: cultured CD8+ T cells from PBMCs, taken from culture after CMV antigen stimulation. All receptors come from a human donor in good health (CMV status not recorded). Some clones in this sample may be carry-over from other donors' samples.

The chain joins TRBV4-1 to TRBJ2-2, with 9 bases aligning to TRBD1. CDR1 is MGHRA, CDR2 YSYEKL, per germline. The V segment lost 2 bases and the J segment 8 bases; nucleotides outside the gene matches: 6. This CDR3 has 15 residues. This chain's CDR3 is CASSQPQGAAGELFF. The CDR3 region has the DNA TGCGCCAGCAGCCAACCACAGGGGGCTGCGGGGGAGCTGTTTTTT.

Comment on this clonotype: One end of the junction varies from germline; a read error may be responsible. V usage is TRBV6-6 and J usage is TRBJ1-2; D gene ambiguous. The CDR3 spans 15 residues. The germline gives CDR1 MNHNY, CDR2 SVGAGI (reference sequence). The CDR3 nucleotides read TGTGCCAGCAGTCGCTTAGAGGACGGAAACTTTGGCTACACCTTC. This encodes CASSRLEDGNFGYTF.

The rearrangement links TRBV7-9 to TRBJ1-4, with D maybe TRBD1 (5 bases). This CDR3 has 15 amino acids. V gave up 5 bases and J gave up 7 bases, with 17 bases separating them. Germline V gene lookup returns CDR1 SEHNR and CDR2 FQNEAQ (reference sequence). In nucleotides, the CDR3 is TGTGCCAGCAGCCCGTCCAAAGGGAGGGGTGAAAAACTGTTTTTT. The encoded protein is CASSPSKGRGEKLFF. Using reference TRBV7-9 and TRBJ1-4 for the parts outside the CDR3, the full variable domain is DTGVSQNPRHKITKRGQNVTFRCDPISEHNRLYWYRQTLGQGPEFLTYFQNEAQLEKSRLLSDRFSAERPKGSFSTLEIQRTEQGDSAMYLCASSPSKGRGEKLFFGSGTQLSVL.

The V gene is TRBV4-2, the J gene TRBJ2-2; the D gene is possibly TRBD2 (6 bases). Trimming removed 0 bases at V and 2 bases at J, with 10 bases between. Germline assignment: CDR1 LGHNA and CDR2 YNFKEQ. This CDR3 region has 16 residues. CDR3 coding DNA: TGTGCCAGCAGCCAAGATGGGACTCCAAACACCGGGGAGCTGTTTTTT. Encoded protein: CASSQDGTPNTGELFF.

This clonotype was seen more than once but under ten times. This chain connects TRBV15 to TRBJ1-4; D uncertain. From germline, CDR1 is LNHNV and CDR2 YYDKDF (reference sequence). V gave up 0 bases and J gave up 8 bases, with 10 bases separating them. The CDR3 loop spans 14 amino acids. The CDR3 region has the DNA TGTGCCACCAGCAGAGATAGGCTTGGCGAAAAACTGTTTTTT. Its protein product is CATSRDRLGEKLFF.

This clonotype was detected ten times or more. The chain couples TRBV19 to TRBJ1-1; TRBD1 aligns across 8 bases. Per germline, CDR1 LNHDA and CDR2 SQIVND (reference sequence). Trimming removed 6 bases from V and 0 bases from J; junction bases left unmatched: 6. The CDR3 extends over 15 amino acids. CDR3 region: CASSITGGLNTEAFF. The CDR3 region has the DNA TGTGCCAGTAGCATCACAGGGGGTTTGAACACTGAAGCTTTCTTT.

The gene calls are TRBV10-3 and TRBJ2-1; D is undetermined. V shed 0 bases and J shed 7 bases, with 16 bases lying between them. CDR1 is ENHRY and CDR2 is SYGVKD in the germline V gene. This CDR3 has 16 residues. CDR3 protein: CAISESGQEWGNEQFF. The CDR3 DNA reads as TGTGCCATCAGTGAGTCAGGGCAGGAATGGGGAAATGAGCAGTTCTTC.

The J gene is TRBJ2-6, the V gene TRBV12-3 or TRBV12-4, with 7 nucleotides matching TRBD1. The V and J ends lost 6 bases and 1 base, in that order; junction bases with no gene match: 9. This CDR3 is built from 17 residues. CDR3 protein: CASRGTVPRSGANVLTF. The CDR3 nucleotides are TGTGCCAGCAGAGGGACAGTTCCTCGGTCTGGGGCCAACGTCCTGACTTTC.

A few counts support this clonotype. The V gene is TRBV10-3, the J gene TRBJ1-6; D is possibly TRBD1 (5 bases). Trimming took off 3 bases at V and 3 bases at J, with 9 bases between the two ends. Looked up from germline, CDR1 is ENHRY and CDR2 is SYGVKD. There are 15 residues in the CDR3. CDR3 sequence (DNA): TGTGCCATCAGTGACAAAGACAGCTATAATTCACCCCTCCACTTT. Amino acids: CAISDKDSYNSPLHF.

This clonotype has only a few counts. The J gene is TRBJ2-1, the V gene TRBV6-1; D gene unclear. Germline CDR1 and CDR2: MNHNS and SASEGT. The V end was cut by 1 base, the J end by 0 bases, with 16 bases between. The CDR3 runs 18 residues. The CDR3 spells CASSEGLIRVSSYNEQFF. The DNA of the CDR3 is TGTGCCAGCAGTGAAGGGCTTATCCGGGTGAGCTCCTACAATGAGCAGTTCTTC.

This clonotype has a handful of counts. CDR3 nucleotides: TGTGCCAGCAATACGACAGGCATGAACACTGAAGCTTTCTTT. Translated: CASNTTGMNTEAFF. V usage is TRBV6-1 and J usage is TRBJ1-1; TRBD1 is a possible D gene (6 bases). Germline V gene sequence: CDR1 MNHNS, CDR2 SASEGT. The CDR3 is 14 residues long. V lost 7 bases, J lost 0 bases, and 12 bases lay in between.

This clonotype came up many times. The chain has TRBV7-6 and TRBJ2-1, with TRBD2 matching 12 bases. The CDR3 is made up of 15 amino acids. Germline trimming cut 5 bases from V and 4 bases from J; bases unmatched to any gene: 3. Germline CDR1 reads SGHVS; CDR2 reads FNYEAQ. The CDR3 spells CASSLLAGGYNEQFF. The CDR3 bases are TGTGCCAGCAGCCTACTAGCGGGGGGTTACAATGAGCAGTTCTTC.

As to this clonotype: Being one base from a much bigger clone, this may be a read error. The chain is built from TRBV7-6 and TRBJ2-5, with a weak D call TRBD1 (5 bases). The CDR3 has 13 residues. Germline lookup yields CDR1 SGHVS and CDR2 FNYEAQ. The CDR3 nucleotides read TGTGTCAGTACAGGCTCGGCCGAAGAGACCCAGTACTTC. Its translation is CVSTGSAEETQYF.

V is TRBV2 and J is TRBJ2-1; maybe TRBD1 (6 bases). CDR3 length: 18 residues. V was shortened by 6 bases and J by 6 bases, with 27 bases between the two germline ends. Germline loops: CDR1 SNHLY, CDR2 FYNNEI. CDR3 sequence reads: CASRTPIVNGAQGNEQFF. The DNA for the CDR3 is TGTGCCAGCAGGACACCGATAGTGAACGGGGCACAGGGCAATGAGCAGTTCTTC.

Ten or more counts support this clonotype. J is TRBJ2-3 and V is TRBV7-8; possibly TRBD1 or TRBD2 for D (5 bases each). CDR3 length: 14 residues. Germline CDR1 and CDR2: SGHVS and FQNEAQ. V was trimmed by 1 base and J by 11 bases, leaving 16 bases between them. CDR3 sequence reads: CASSLEAGTVGQYF. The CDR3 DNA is TGTGCCAGCAGCTTAGAGGCAGGGACCGTGGGGCAGTATTTT.

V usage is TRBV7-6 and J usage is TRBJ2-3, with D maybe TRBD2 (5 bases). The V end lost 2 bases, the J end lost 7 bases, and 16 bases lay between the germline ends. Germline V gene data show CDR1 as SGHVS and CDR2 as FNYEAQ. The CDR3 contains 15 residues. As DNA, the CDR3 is TGTGCCAGCAGCTTACGTAGAGGGAGCTGGAATACGCAGTATTTT. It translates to CASSLRRGSWNTQYF.

The CDR3 nucleotides are TGTGCCAGTAGTGCCGCAGGGGGCGGCAACTATGGCTACACCTTC. It translates to CASSAAGGGNYGYTF. The gene calls are TRBV19 and TRBJ1-2; TRBD1 matches 8 bases. The trim removed 5 bases at V and 2 bases at J, leaving 7 bases unmatched. Germline V gene data show CDR1 as LNHDA and CDR2 as SQIVND (reference sequence). The CDR3 has 15 residues.

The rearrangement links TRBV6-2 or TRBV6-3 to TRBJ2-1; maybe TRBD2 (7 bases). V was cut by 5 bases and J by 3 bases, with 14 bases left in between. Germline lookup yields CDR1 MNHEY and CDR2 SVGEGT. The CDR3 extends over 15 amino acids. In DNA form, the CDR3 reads TGTGCCAGCAGTCGGGGGGCCCGAGACTACAATGAGCAGTTCTTC. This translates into CASSRGARDYNEQFF.

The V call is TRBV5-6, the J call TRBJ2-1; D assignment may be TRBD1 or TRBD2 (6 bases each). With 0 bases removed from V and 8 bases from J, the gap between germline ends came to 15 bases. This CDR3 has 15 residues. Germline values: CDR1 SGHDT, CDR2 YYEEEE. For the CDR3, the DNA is TGTGCCAGCAGCTTGGGCGGAGGGGGTAGGGATGAGCAGTTCTTC. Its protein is CASSLGGGGRDEQFF. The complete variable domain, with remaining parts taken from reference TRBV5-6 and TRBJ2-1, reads DAGVTQSPTHLIKTRGQQVTLRCSPKSGHDTVSWYQQALGQGPQFIFQYYEEEERQRGNFPDRFSGHQFPNYSSELNVNALLLGDSALYLCASSLGGGGRDEQFFGPGTRLTVL.

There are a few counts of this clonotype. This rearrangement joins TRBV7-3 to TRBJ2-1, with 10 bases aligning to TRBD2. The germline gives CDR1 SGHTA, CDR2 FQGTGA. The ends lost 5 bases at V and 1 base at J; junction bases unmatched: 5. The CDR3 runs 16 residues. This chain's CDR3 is CASSQAGGPSYNEQFF. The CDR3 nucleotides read TGTGCCAGCAGCCAAGCGGGGGGGCCGTCCTACAATGAGCAGTTCTTC. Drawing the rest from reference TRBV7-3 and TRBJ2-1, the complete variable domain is GAGVSQTPSNKVTEKGKYVELRCDPISGHTALYWYRQSLGQGPEFLIYFQGTGAADDSGLPNDRFFAVRPEGSVSTLKIQRTERGDSAVYLCASSQAGGPSYNEQFFGPGTRLTVL.

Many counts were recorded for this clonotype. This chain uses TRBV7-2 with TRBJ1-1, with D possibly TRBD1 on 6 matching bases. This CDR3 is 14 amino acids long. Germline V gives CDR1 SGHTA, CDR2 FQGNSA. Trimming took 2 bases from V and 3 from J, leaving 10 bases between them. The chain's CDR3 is CASSLLPGDTEAFF. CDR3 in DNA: TGTGCCAGCAGCTTACTGCCAGGGGACACTGAAGCTTTCTTT.

CDR3 in DNA: TGTGCCAGCAGTTTGGGACAGGTCCTTATGAACACTGAAGCTTTCTTT. Translated, it gives CASSLGQVLMNTEAFF. V usage is TRBV28 and J usage is TRBJ1-1; TRBD1 matches at 8 bases. With 3 bases clipped from V and 0 bases from J, the junction kept 6 bases outside the gene matches. CDR1 MDHEN and CDR2 SYDVKM come from the germline V gene. The CDR3 consists of 16 residues.

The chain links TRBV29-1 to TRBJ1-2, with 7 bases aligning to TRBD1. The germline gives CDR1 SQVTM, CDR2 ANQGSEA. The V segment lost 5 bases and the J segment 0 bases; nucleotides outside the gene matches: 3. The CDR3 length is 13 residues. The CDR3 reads CSVYRGSNYGYTF. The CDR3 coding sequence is TGCAGCGTTTACAGGGGTTCTAACTATGGCTACACCTTC. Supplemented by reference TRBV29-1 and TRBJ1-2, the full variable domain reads SAVISQKPSRDICQRGTSLTIQCQVDSQVTMMFWYRQQPGQSLTLIATANQGSEATYESGFVIDKFPISRPNLTFSTLTVSNMSPEDSSIYLCSVYRGSNYGYTFGSGTRLTVV.